The rows below give T cell receptor beta chains drawn from one sample of a study of blood T cell repertoires in COVID-19. The table came from immunoSEQ multiplex PCR; TCRdb's copy has only in-frame clones and leaves some out. The table includes 45,000 or so clones, roughly 86% detected once. What was sequenced was peripheral blood. These receptors all stem from a woman aged 60 to 75 with acute or convalescent COVID-19. Both conserved end residues are part of each CDR3. Each record gives: V gene, clone size, J gene, D gene, CDR3 protein, CDR3 DNA. D genes are given only for firm matches. Rows give clone size only sometimes, using once, few, many, or a class for an expanded clone.

TRBV30,NA,TRBJ1-1,NA,CAFGRGEAFF,TGTGCCTTCGGCAGGGGTGAAGCTTTCTTT
TRBV6-4,NA,TRBJ1-3,NA,CASSESPSSAIYF,TGTGCCAGCAGTGAGTCCCCATCCAGCGCCATATATTTT
TRBV3-1/TRBV3-2,NA,TRBJ1-5,NA,CASSQDSGGDQPQHF,TGTGCCAGCAGCCAAGATTCCGGCGGCGATCAGCCCCAGCATTTT
TRBV19,NA,TRBJ1-5,TRBD1,CASSISGQVNQPQHF,TGTGCCAGTAGTATATCGGGACAGGTCAATCAGCCCCAGCATTTT
TRBV27,NA,TRBJ2-2,NA,CASSFFGGGAGELFF,TGTGCCAGCAGTTTCTTTGGTGGTGGAGCCGGGGAGCTGTTTTTT
TRBV4-1,NA,TRBJ1-1,NA,CASSQSRSVFMNTEAFF,TGCGCCAGCAGCCAATCTCGGTCTGTTTTTATGAACACTGAAGCTTTCTTT
TRBV29-1,NA,TRBJ2-1,TRBD2,CSVEGVGGSSYNEQFF,TGCAGCGTTGAAGGGGTGGGAGGGAGCTCCTACAATGAGCAGTTCTTC
TRBV6-1,NA,TRBJ2-2,TRBD1,CASSETGIGELFF,TGTGCCAGCAGTGAGACAGGGATCGGGGAGCTGTTTTTT
TRBV3-1/TRBV3-2,NA,TRBJ2-2,NA,CASYRTGELFF,TGTGCCAGCTATAGGACAGGGGAGCTGTTTTTT
TRBV24-1,NA,TRBJ1-2,NA,CASHTHHYGYTF,TGTGCCTCCCACACCCATCACTATGGCTACACCTTC
TRBV19,NA,TRBJ2-4,TRBD2,CASQTTSGSKNIQYF,TGTGCCAGTCAAACGACTAGCGGGAGTAAAAACATTCAGTACTTC
TRBV7-9,NA,TRBJ2-5,NA,CASSPYRGGEEETQYF,TGTGCCAGCAGCCCGTATAGAGGGGGAGAAGAAGAGACCCAGTACTTC
TRBV5-1,NA,TRBJ2-7,NA,CASSLAVIGHYEQYF,TGCGCCAGCAGCTTGGCCGTGATCGGTCACTACGAGCAGTACTTC
TRBV5-4,NA,TRBJ1-6,NA,CASSLGRGVSPLHF,TGTGCCAGCAGCTTGGGCCGGGGGGTTTCACCCCTCCACTTT
TRBV13,few,TRBJ1-3,NA,CASSSGLFSGNTIYF,TGTGCCAGCAGCTCGGGACTGTTTTCTGGAAACACCATATATTTT
TRBV19,NA,TRBJ2-2,NA,CASRYKGVSGELFF,TGTGCCAGTAGATATAAAGGGGTATCCGGGGAGCTGTTTTTT
TRBV27,NA,TRBJ1-2,NA,CASSEFSVYAGGGYTF,TGTGCCAGCAGCGAGTTCTCCGTTTATGCAGGTGGTGGCTACACCTTC
TRBV5-1,NA,TRBJ1-6,TRBD1,CASSRTRQGGSPLHF,TGCGCCAGCAGCCGCACCAGACAGGGGGGTTCACCCCTCCACTTT
TRBV2,once,TRBJ1-5,NA,CASSGGTGFQPQHF,TGTGCCAGCAGTGGGGGCACAGGTTTTCAGCCCCAGCATTTT
TRBV28,few,TRBJ2-7,NA,CASSLVAESYEQYF,TGTGCCAGCAGTTTAGTTGCGGAGTCCTACGAGCAGTACTTC
TRBV6-5,NA,TRBJ1-6,NA,CASSPRQVLSPLHF,TGTGCCAGCAGTCCCAGACAGGTGCTTTCACCCCTCCACTTT
TRBV7-7,NA,TRBJ1-2,NA,CASSLENRNYGYTF,TGTGCTAGCAGCTTAGAGAACAGGAACTATGGCTACACCTTC
TRBV30,NA,TRBJ1-5,NA,CAWSDQSDSPQHF,TGTGCCTGGAGTGACCAATCGGACAGTCCCCAGCATTTT
TRBV9,NA,TRBJ2-5,TRBD1,CASSPGTGSSETQYF,TGTGCCAGCAGCCCGGGGACAGGGAGCTCGGAGACCCAGTACTTC
TRBV2,NA,TRBJ1-2,NA,CASSDNRRGYGYTF,TGTGCCAGCAGTGACAACCGCCGGGGCTATGGCTACACCTTC
TRBV6-6,NA,TRBJ1-3,TRBD1,CASSRRGDSPSGSGNTIYF,TGTGCCAGCAGTCGCCGAGGGGACAGCCCTTCGGGATCGGGAAACACCATATATTTT
TRBV19,NA,TRBJ1-5,NA,CAGSQGAWGQPQHF,TGTGCCGGGTCACAGGGAGCCTGGGGACAGCCCCAGCATTTT
TRBV2,NA,TRBJ1-4,NA,CASMRQRNEKLFF,TGTGCCAGCATGAGGCAACGGAATGAAAAACTGTTTTTT
TRBV3-1/TRBV3-2,few,TRBJ1-2,TRBD1,CASSQRDRPYYGYTF,TGTGCCAGCAGCCAGAGGGACAGGCCTTACTATGGCTACACCTTC
TRBV4-1,NA,TRBJ2-7,NA,CASSQDLPHTRAFSRYEQYF,TGCGCCAGCAGCCAAGATCTTCCCCACACGAGGGCTTTCAGCCGCTACGAGCAGTACTTC
TRBV5-1,NA,TRBJ2-2,NA,CASSSLGGLLGTGELFF,TGCGCCAGCAGCTCCTTGGGGGGGCTATTGGGCACCGGGGAGCTGTTTTTT
TRBV2,NA,TRBJ1-5,TRBD1,CASSVGTGQAFQPQHF,TGTGCCAGCAGCGTGGGTACGGGACAGGCGTTTCAGCCCCAGCATTTT
TRBV27,NA,TRBJ2-1,TRBD2,CASSLWIAGGPSYNEQFF,TGTGCCAGCAGTTTATGGATAGCGGGAGGGCCCTCCTACAATGAGCAGTTCTTC
TRBV5-1,once,TRBJ1-1,NA,CASRQAPVRAVEAFF,TGCGCCAGCAGACAGGCGCCCGTTCGGGCCGTAGAAGCTTTCTTT
TRBV7-9,NA,TRBJ1-1,NA,CASSLTGREAFF,TGTGCCAGCAGCTTAACTGGTCGTGAAGCTTTCTTT
TRBV19,NA,TRBJ1-2,NA,CASSTYGQVLRGYTF,TGTGCCAGTAGTACCTATGGACAAGTCCTAAGGGGCTACACCTTC
TRBV5-1,NA,TRBJ2-1,TRBD1,CASSSRDRAYNEQFF,TGCGCCAGCAGCTCCCGGGACAGGGCCTACAATGAGCAGTTCTTC
TRBV3-1/TRBV3-2,NA,TRBJ2-1,TRBD2,CASNGGARLSEQFF,TGTGCCAGCAACGGGGGGGCGCGATTGAGTGAGCAGTTCTTC
TRBV19,NA,TRBJ2-5,TRBD2,CASSMTGGSETQYF,TGTGCCAGTAGTATGACGGGGGGTTCGGAGACCCAGTACTTC
TRBV11-3,NA,TRBJ2-5,TRBD2,CASSLGLAGVGETQYF,TGTGCCAGCAGCTTAGGACTAGCGGGAGTGGGAGAGACCCAGTACTTC
TRBV11-2,few,TRBJ1-1,NA,CASSLVREVAFF,TGTGCCAGCAGCTTAGTCAGGGAAGTAGCTTTCTTT
TRBV12-3/TRBV12-4,NA,TRBJ1-5,NA,CASSPRSQPQHF,TGTGCCAGCAGCCCCCGGAGTCAGCCCCAGCATTTT